This T cell receptor (beta chain) was sequenced for a study of human T cells and chemical hapten exposure. Germline CDR1 reads MGHRA; CDR2 reads YSYEKL. The ends were cut back, 0 bases at V and 1 base at J, with 12 bases in the middle. The length of the CDR3 is 16 residues. Time point meaning: patch test 2, 6 weeks after DPC sensitization. Treatment reported: therapeutic diphenylcyclopropenone sensitization with weekly scalp DPC. Per the original data handling: Ranging from roughly 20,000 to 750,000, TCR counts per sample had a median value of approximately 97,000. Using its own MiXCR run on the RACE reads, TCRdb lists one record per CDR3 protein. TCRdb's processing, not the authors', yielded these V and J calls. The sample contains tens of thousands of distinct CDR3 sequences, about 9.4% of which appear only once.

The chain is built from TRBV4-1 and TRBJ1-2; D gene uncertain. The sequence was collected from a woman in her forties or fifties with alopecia areata. Some clones in this sample may be carry-over from other donors' samples. The starting material was whole blood, obtained in connection with sensitization to the hapten diphenylcyclopropenone (DPC). Written as DNA, the CDR3 is TGCGCCAGCAGCCAAGAGGGTTTTCGGGATAACTATGGCTACACCTTC. Translation: CASSQEGFRDNYGYTF.